This paragraph covers one T cell receptor (beta chain) sequence. Its antigen is still unknown. This could be a read error, since a much larger clone is one nucleotide away. The CDR3 totals 17 residues. Germline CDR1 is LNHDA and CDR2 is SQIVND (reference sequence). These data belong to a study of breast tumors, draining lymph nodes, adjacent tissues. Findings and limits, study-wide: Tumor TCR diversity was below lymph nodes but above nontumor tissue. Compared with basal-like, luminal-like tumors shared significantly more repertoire with nontumor tissue. Most tumor T cells seemingly derive from lymph node, then expand in tumor. That most tumor T cells come from lymph nodes remained unproven.

TCRdb itself ran the multiplex PCR reads through MiXCR, one entry per CDR3 protein. The sample lists around 100,000 distinct CDR3 sequences; 21% were seen once. Axillary draining lymph nodes of breast cancer patients supplied the node samples. This TCR came from a female donor with breast cancer. Some clones in this sample may be carry-over from other donors' samples. The chain joins TRBV19 to TRBJ2-1, with D perhaps matching TRBD1 (6 bases). The sequenced sample was axillary lymph node tissue. This CDR3 is CAGSIALRGTRHSEQFF. The DNA for the CDR3 is TGTGCCGGTAGTATTGCCCTCAGGGGAACACGGCACAGTGAGCAGTTCTTC.